The T cell receptor beta chain under discussion was sequenced for a study of T-cell reconstitution after alpha-beta-depleted transplantation in children. As it was prepared, the TCRbeta library received unique molecular identifiers. TCRdb re-called the PCR reads with MiXCR, one entry per CDR3 protein. The sample records hundreds of thousands of distinct CDR3 sequences, approximately 15% being singletons. Overall study results and limits: Fresh T-cell production supplied most of the T-cell counts and diversity seen one year after transplant.

CDR3 length: 15 amino acids. V shed 5 bases, J shed 5 bases, and the junction held 9 bases outside the gene matches. CDR1 is SNHLY, CDR2 FYNNEI, per germline. Details on this clonotype: Its antigen remains unknown.

This clonotype originated in a male patient younger than 18 who had a stem cell transplant for acute lymphoblastic leukemia, so the T cells may come from the graft donor. The chain employs TRBV2 and TRBJ2-1, with 7 bases identical to TRBD2. The input for sequencing was PBMCs, mostly from graft donor cells, taken 360 days after TCRalphabeta/CD19-depleted stem cell transplant. The CDR3 reads CASSPGTKLDNEQFF. CDR3 sequence (DNA): TGTGCCAGCAGTCCCGGGACTAAGTTAGACAATGAGCAGTTCTTC.